These T cell receptor beta chains were read from a single sample in a study of cytomegalovirus exposure and HLA in healthy donors. Measured with immunoSEQ multiplex PCR; TCRdb has only the in-frame clones, and not every one. The sample contains approximately 140,000 clones, 75% to 80% of which appear only once. Input material: PBMCs. These receptors all come from a female donor in good health and CMV-seronegative. Both conserved end residues are part of each CDR3. A D gene is named only where the DNA matches it firmly. Clone size, where shown, is once, few, many, or a class for clones that have expanded.

j_gene: TRBJ1-1
v_gene: TRBV19
d_gene: TRBD1
abundance: -
CDR3nt: TGTGCCAGTAGTATCGACAGGGGGCGAAACACTGAAGCTTTCTTT
CDR3aa: CASSIDRGRNTEAFF

j_gene: TRBJ1-2
v_gene: TRBV28
d_gene: TRBD1
abundance: -
CDR3nt: TGTGCCAGCAGTTTATGGGAGGGGGCAGGGGCCAACTATGGCTACACCTTC
CDR3aa: CASSLWEGAGANYGYTF

j_gene: TRBJ1-2
v_gene: TRBV10-2
d_gene: -
abundance: -
CDR3nt: TGCGCCAGCAGTGATATAGGACTTGGGTATGGCTACACCTTC
CDR3aa: CASSDIGLGYGYTF

j_gene: TRBJ1-2
v_gene: TRBV19
d_gene: -
abundance: -
CDR3nt: TGTGCCAGTATCATATCCCCAGCGGGGGACGGGAGCTATGGCTACACCTTC
CDR3aa: CASIISPAGDGSYGYTF

j_gene: TRBJ2-3
v_gene: TRBV9
d_gene: -
abundance: -
CDR3nt: TGTGCCAGCAGCAGGGGCAGCGACACAGATACGCAGTATTTT
CDR3aa: CASSRGSDTDTQYF

j_gene: TRBJ2-5
v_gene: TRBV5-1
d_gene: TRBD1
abundance: -
CDR3nt: TGCGCCAGCAGCTTGGAAAACAGGGGGTCTCTGGAGACCCAGTACTTC
CDR3aa: CASSLENRGSLETQYF

j_gene: TRBJ1-2
v_gene: TRBV6-6
d_gene: TRBD1
abundance: -
CDR3nt: TGTGCCAGCAGCCGTGGGACAGGGAACTATGGCTACACCTTC
CDR3aa: CASSRGTGNYGYTF

j_gene: TRBJ2-1
v_gene: TRBV5-5
d_gene: TRBD2
abundance: -
CDR3nt: TGTGCCAGCAGCCTGGGACTAGCGGGAGCCTATGAGCAGTTCTTC
CDR3aa: CASSLGLAGAYEQFF

j_gene: TRBJ2-1
v_gene: TRBV18
d_gene: TRBD2
abundance: -
CDR3nt: TGTGCCAGCTCACCGAAGGCTAGCGGAGACAATGAGCAGTTCTTC
CDR3aa: CASSPKASGDNEQFF

j_gene: TRBJ1-3
v_gene: TRBV5-6
d_gene: -
abundance: few
CDR3nt: TGTGCCAGCAGCCAAAATCAGGGTAAGCCCTCTGGAAACACCATATATTTT
CDR3aa: CASSQNQGKPSGNTIYF

j_gene: TRBJ2-7
v_gene: TRBV16
d_gene: -
abundance: -
CDR3nt: TGTGCCAGCAGCCAATCGGCCAGGGCTGCCTACGAGCAGTACTTC
CDR3aa: CASSQSARAAYEQYF

j_gene: TRBJ1-1
v_gene: TRBV19
d_gene: -
abundance: -
CDR3nt: TGTGCTGTTAAAGCCTCGGGAAGGAAAACCACTGAAGCTTTCTTT
CDR3aa: CAVKASGRKTTEAFF

j_gene: TRBJ2-1
v_gene: TRBV25-1
d_gene: -
abundance: -
CDR3nt: TGTGCCAGCGAACTGGGGGGAGAGCAGTTCTTC
CDR3aa: CASELGGEQFF

j_gene: TRBJ1-1
v_gene: TRBV14
d_gene: -
abundance: -
CDR3nt: TGTGCCAGCAGCCACCACCCGACGGACTTGAACACTGAAGCTTTCTTT
CDR3aa: CASSHHPTDLNTEAFF

j_gene: TRBJ1-4
v_gene: TRBV6-1
d_gene: -
abundance: few
CDR3nt: TGTGCCAGCAGTGATTCACAGGGTACGTCTGAAAAACTGTTTTTT
CDR3aa: CASSDSQGTSEKLFF

j_gene: TRBJ2-1
v_gene: TRBV13
d_gene: TRBD1
abundance: once
CDR3nt: TGTGCCAGCAGCTTAGCGGGACAGACAACCTACAATGAGCAGTTCTTC
CDR3aa: CASSLAGQTTYNEQFF

j_gene: TRBJ1-2
v_gene: TRBV6-1
d_gene: -
abundance: -
CDR3nt: TGTGCCAGCAGCCAACAGGGAGGGGATGGCTACACCTTC
CDR3aa: CASSQQGGDGYTF

j_gene: TRBJ1-2
v_gene: TRBV14
d_gene: TRBD1
abundance: once
CDR3nt: TGTGCCAGCAGCCAAGGTTGGACAGGGGGGCTTGGCTACACCTTC
CDR3aa: CASSQGWTGGLGYTF

j_gene: TRBJ2-2
v_gene: TRBV30
d_gene: -
abundance: -
CDR3nt: TGTGCCTGGAATGGACACAACACCGGGGAGCTGTTTTTT
CDR3aa: CAWNGHNTGELFF

j_gene: TRBJ1-2
v_gene: TRBV12-2
d_gene: -
abundance: -
CDR3nt: TGTGCAAGTCGCTCCCGCCCGGGGACTAACTATGGCTACACCTTC
CDR3aa: CASRSRPGTNYGYTF

j_gene: TRBJ2-7
v_gene: TRBV11-3
d_gene: TRBD1
abundance: -
CDR3nt: TGTGCCAGCAGCCCCCGACAGGGCCAGAACGAGCAGTACTTC
CDR3aa: CASSPRQGQNEQYF

j_gene: TRBJ1-4
v_gene: TRBV7-9
d_gene: -
abundance: -
CDR3nt: TGTGCCAGCAGCTCGCTGCGGGGTTCGGAGGAAAAACTGTTTTTT
CDR3aa: CASSSLRGSEEKLFF

j_gene: TRBJ2-3
v_gene: TRBV7-2
d_gene: TRBD2
abundance: -
CDR3nt: TGTGCCAGCAGAAGACCGGGACTAGAGACAGATACGCAGTATTTT
CDR3aa: CASRRPGLETDTQYF

j_gene: TRBJ1-2
v_gene: TRBV6-5
d_gene: TRBD1
abundance: -
CDR3nt: TGTGCCAGCAGTTATGGTGCGACAGGGCTAAACTATGGCTACACCTTC
CDR3aa: CASSYGATGLNYGYTF

j_gene: TRBJ2-2
v_gene: TRBV6-5
d_gene: TRBD1
abundance: -
CDR3nt: TGTGCCAGCAGTTCTGACAGGGGCGCGGGCACCGGGGAGCTGTTTTTT
CDR3aa: CASSSDRGAGTGELFF

j_gene: TRBJ2-1
v_gene: TRBV7-3
d_gene: -
abundance: -
CDR3nt: TGTGCCAGCAGCTCCATTGCGGACACCCTGGGCAATGAGCAGTTCTTC
CDR3aa: CASSSIADTLGNEQFF

j_gene: TRBJ1-5
v_gene: TRBV6-9
d_gene: -
abundance: -
CDR3nt: TGTGCCAGCAGCCAGACTTCTTATAGCAATCAGCCCCAGCATTTT
CDR3aa: CASSQTSYSNQPQHF

j_gene: TRBJ2-6
v_gene: TRBV19
d_gene: TRBD1
abundance: -
CDR3nt: TGTGCCAGTATGGACAGGGGGAATTTTGGGGCCAACGTCCTGACTTTC
CDR3aa: CASMDRGNFGANVLTF

j_gene: TRBJ2-1
v_gene: TRBV25-1
d_gene: -
abundance: -
CDR3nt: TGTGCCAGCAGTGAATTGGCCAGAAGCTCCTACAATGAGCAGTTCTTC
CDR3aa: CASSELARSSYNEQFF

j_gene: TRBJ2-1
v_gene: TRBV7-9
d_gene: -
abundance: -
CDR3nt: TGTGCCAGCAGCTTAGTGGCCAATGAGCAGTTCTTC
CDR3aa: CASSLVANEQFF

j_gene: TRBJ2-7
v_gene: TRBV9
d_gene: -
abundance: -
CDR3nt: TGTGCCAGCAGCGTAGCTCCCTCCGGGATTATTACTTACGAGCAGTACTTC
CDR3aa: CASSVAPSGIITYEQYF

j_gene: TRBJ1-2
v_gene: TRBV7-3
d_gene: TRBD1
abundance: -
CDR3nt: TGTGCCAGCAGCTTATCGGGACAGGGGCCCCTTAACTATGGCTACACCTTC
CDR3aa: CASSLSGQGPLNYGYTF

j_gene: TRBJ2-7
v_gene: TRBV6-5
d_gene: TRBD1
abundance: once
CDR3nt: TGTGCCAGCAGTCGGACAGGAGACGAGCAGTACTTC
CDR3aa: CASSRTGDEQYF

j_gene: TRBJ2-7
v_gene: TRBV13
d_gene: TRBD2
abundance: -
CDR3nt: TGTGCCAGCAGTCGAGGGAGGGGTCCGGGTGAGCAGTACTTC
CDR3aa: CASSRGRGPGEQYF

j_gene: TRBJ1-2
v_gene: TRBV19
d_gene: TRBD1
abundance: -
CDR3nt: TGTGCCAGTAGTCAACAGGGGCCCCTAGGGGATGGCTACACCTTC
CDR3aa: CASSQQGPLGDGYTF

j_gene: TRBJ1-5
v_gene: TRBV2
d_gene: TRBD1
abundance: -
CDR3nt: TGTGCCAGCAGTTCTAACAGGGGGAATCAGCCCCAGCATTTT
CDR3aa: CASSSNRGNQPQHF

j_gene: TRBJ2-6
v_gene: TRBV11-3
d_gene: -
abundance: -
CDR3nt: TGTGCCAGCAGCTTGAGCTCTGGGGCCAACGTCCTGACTTTC
CDR3aa: CASSLSSGANVLTF

j_gene: TRBJ2-7
v_gene: TRBV14
d_gene: TRBD2
abundance: -
CDR3nt: TGTGCCAGCAGCTCAAGAGCTGTGGCAGGGACTAACTACGAGCAGTACTTC
CDR3aa: CASSSRAVAGTNYEQYF

j_gene: TRBJ2-1
v_gene: TRBV9
d_gene: TRBD2
abundance: -
CDR3nt: TGTGCCAGCAGCGCGGGCGGGGGGGCCCATGAGCAGTTCTTC
CDR3aa: CASSAGGGAHEQFF

j_gene: TRBJ1-2
v_gene: TRBV2
d_gene: -
abundance: -
CDR3nt: TGTGCCAGTGGGGCCCTCAGTGCGTCCGATAGCGGCTACACCTTC
CDR3aa: CASGALSASDSGYTF

j_gene: TRBJ2-1
v_gene: TRBV15
d_gene: -
abundance: once
CDR3nt: TGTGCCACCAGCAGAACAGGGAACAATGAGCAGTTCTTC
CDR3aa: CATSRTGNNEQFF

j_gene: TRBJ2-7
v_gene: TRBV28
d_gene: -
abundance: few
CDR3nt: TGTGCCAGTCGTCCAGGGGAGGGGTACGAGCAGTACTTC
CDR3aa: CASRPGEGYEQYF

j_gene: TRBJ1-1
v_gene: TRBV6-1
d_gene: -
abundance: once
CDR3nt: TGTGCCAGCAGTGAGTCGGGGGGCACTGAAGCTTTCTTT
CDR3aa: CASSESGGTEAFF